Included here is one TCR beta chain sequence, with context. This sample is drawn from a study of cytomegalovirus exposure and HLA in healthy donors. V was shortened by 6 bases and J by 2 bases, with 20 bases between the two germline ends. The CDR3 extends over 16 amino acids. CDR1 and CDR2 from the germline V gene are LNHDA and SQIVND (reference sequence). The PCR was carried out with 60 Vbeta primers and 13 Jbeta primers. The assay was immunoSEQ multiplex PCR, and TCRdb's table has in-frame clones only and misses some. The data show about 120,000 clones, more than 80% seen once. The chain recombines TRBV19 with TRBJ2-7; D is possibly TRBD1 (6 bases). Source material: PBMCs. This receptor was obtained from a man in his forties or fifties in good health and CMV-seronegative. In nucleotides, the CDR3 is TGTGCCAGTAGCTCTGGGTGGGGGCGAGAAACCTACGAGCAGTACTTC. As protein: CASSSGWGRETYEQYF.